Shown below are 29 T cell receptor beta chains from a single sample sequenced in a study of cytomegalovirus exposure and HLA in healthy donors. The PCR employed 60 Vbeta primers together with 13 Jbeta primers. Profiled with immunoSEQ multiplex PCR; TCRdb holds only in-frame clones, not every one. The sample records approximately 150,000 clones, 75% to 90% being singletons. The sample comprised PBMCs. These receptors were collected from a man aged 25 to 45 in good health and CMV-seropositive.

Written as DNA, the CDR3 is TGTGCCAGCAGTTTCCTCAGGATAAACACTGAAGCTTTCTTT. It specifies CASSFLRINTEAFF. V usage is TRBV28 and J usage is TRBJ1-1; D unclear. Germline CDR1 reads MDHEN; CDR2 reads SYDVKM. The length of the CDR3 is 14 residues. V was cut by 3 bases and J by 2 bases, with 10 bases left in between. The full variable domain, rest sourced from reference TRBV28 and TRBJ1-1, is DVKVTQSSRYLVKRTGEKVFLECVQDMDHENMFWYRQDPGLGLRLIYFSYDVKMKEKGDIPEGYSVSREKKERFSLILESASTNQTSMYLCASSFLRINTEAFFGQGTRLTVV.

The chain uses TRBV25-1 and TRBJ1-2; D gene ambiguous. V was clipped by 4 bases and J by 6 bases, with 15 bases between them. The V gene's germline CDR1 is MGHDK and CDR2 SYGVNS. The CDR3 sequence is 14 residues long. The CDR3 DNA is TGTGCCAGCAGTGGAAGAATCGGCGGGGATGGCTACACCTTC. It is translated as CASSGRIGGDGYTF.

V is TRBV11-3 and J is TRBJ2-7; a weak D match, TRBD2 (5 bases). The CDR3 is 15 amino acids. CDR1 and CDR2 (germline): SGHNT, YENEEA. The germline V and J ends were trimmed by 0 bases and 2 bases, with 11 bases remaining between them. Here the CDR3 reads CASSLEEVGAYEQYF. In nucleotides, the CDR3 is TGTGCCAGCAGCTTAGAGGAGGTTGGGGCCTACGAGCAGTACTTC.

This clone turned up a few times. V gene TRBV6-5 combines with J gene TRBJ2-3; unclear D gene. The germline V gene encodes CDR1 MNHEY and CDR2 SVGAGI. With 6 bases removed from V and 5 bases from J, the gap between germline ends came to 6 bases. CDR3 length: 11 amino acids. The CDR3 sequence is CASRSGDTQYF. CDR3 nucleotide sequence: TGTGCCAGCAGATCCGGAGATACGCAGTATTTT.

The CDR3 bases are TGTGCCACCAGCAGAGAAGGGACAGGGGGCCTCAGTGGAAACACCATATATTTT. Protein: CATSREGTGGLSGNTIYF. J is TRBJ1-3 and V is TRBV15, with 12 bases lining up with TRBD1. The CDR3 spans 18 residues. Germline V gene lookup returns CDR1 LNHNV and CDR2 YYDKDF (reference sequence). The trim removed 0 bases at V and 3 bases at J, leaving 6 bases unmatched.

CDR3 coding DNA: TGTGCCAGCAGCTTAGCGGCATTCGGGAGGTCCCCCCGTGAGCAGTTCTTC. It yields the protein CASSLAAFGRSPREQFF. V and J are TRBV7-2 and TRBJ2-1; 7 positions agree with TRBD2. This CDR3 contains 17 residues. Germline loops: CDR1 SGHTA, CDR2 FQGNSA. V gave up 0 bases and J gave up 9 bases; unmatched junction bases: 14.

This rearrangement joins TRBV14 to TRBJ1-6; D gene ambiguous. The CDR3 length is 19 residues. Germline V gene sequence: CDR1 SGHDN, CDR2 FVKESK. V gave up 2 bases and J gave up 0 bases, with 17 bases separating them. The CDR3 loop is CASSQRGQARVSYNSPLHF. In DNA, the CDR3 is TGTGCCAGCAGCCAAAGAGGGCAGGCAAGGGTCTCCTATAATTCACCCCTCCACTTT.

The V gene is TRBV5-4, the J gene TRBJ2-7; 8 bases match TRBD1. V lost 5 bases and J lost 5; bases outside the gene matches: 12. This CDR3 is built from 15 residues. The V gene's germline CDR1 is SGHNT and CDR2 YYREEE (reference sequence). CDR3 sequence (DNA): TGTGCCAGCAGGAACCGGGACAGGATTTCCCACGAGCAGTACTTC. Its translation: CASRNRDRISHEQYF.

This clone was picked up one time. V and J are TRBV4-3 and TRBJ2-1; 14 bases are a match to TRBD2. V trimming: 4 bases; J trimming: 10 bases; junction bases outside the gene matches: 9. The CDR3 spans 16 residues. Germline V lookup: CDR1 LGHNA, CDR2 YSLEER. CDR3 residues: CASSPGTSGGLLEQFF. In DNA, the CDR3 is TGCGCCAGCAGCCCGGGGACTAGCGGGGGTCTTTTGGAGCAGTTCTTC.

The CDR3 bases are TGCGCCAGCAGCCAAGTGGGTAGCCGGGGCTACACCTTC. This encodes CASSQVGSRGYTF. The chain carries TRBV4-1 and TRBJ1-2; no firm D call. The CDR3 extends over 13 amino acids. The germline V gene has CDR1 MGHRA and CDR2 YSYEKL. The germline V and J ends were trimmed by 1 base and 8 bases, with 11 bases remaining between them.

The CDR3 reads CASSQEDRFYGYTF. The CDR3 region has the DNA TGTGCCAGCAGCCAAGAGGACAGGTTCTATGGCTACACCTTC. The chain recombines TRBV4-2 with TRBJ1-2; 7 bases are a match to TRBD1. V gave up 0 bases and J gave up 4 bases; unmatched junction bases: 2. There are 14 residues in the CDR3. Per germline, CDR1 LGHNA and CDR2 YNFKEQ.

V usage is TRBV11-2 and J usage is TRBJ2-7; 10 nucleotides align to TRBD2. The CDR3 is made up of 17 amino acids. Germline lookup yields CDR1 SGHAT and CDR2 FQNNGV. With V trimmed by 3 bases and J by 1 base, 9 bases remained unmatched. CDR3 residues: CASSFRGSSGGSYEQYF. For the CDR3, the DNA is TGTGCCAGCAGCTTTCGGGGTTCTAGCGGGGGATCCTACGAGCAGTACTTC. The whole variable domain, remainder taken from reference TRBV11-2 and TRBJ2-7, is EAGVAQSPRYKIIEKRQSVAFWCNPISGHATLYWYQQILGQGPKLLIQFQNNGVVDDSQLPKDRFSAERLKGVDSTLKIQPAKLEDSAVYLCASSFRGSSGGSYEQYFGPGTRLTVT.

The chain couples TRBV6-1 to TRBJ1-4; the D gene is possibly TRBD1 (6 bases). Germline loops: CDR1 MNHNS, CDR2 SASEGT. This CDR3 is built from 15 residues. Trimming took off 10 bases at V and 2 bases at J, with 17 bases between the two ends. The CDR3 nucleotides are TGTGCCACCTGCGACAGGTTTGGTACTAATGAAAAACTGTTTTTT. It encodes CATCDRFGTNEKLFF.

This rearrangement joins TRBV29-1 to TRBJ2-7; TRBD1 aligns across 7 bases. This CDR3 is 16 amino acids long. Germline-derived CDR1 and CDR2 are SQVTM and ANQGSEA. The V and J ends lost 1 base and 3 bases, in that order; junction bases with no gene match: 12. The CDR3, as DNA: TGCAGCGTTGAAGTGGTCGACAGGGAATGGGGCTACGAGCAGTACTTC. Its protein is CSVEVVDREWGYEQYF.

This clone has only a few counts. The V call is TRBV7-9, the J call TRBJ2-7; D may be TRBD1 (5 bases). V was cut by 2 bases and J by 1 base, with 12 bases left in between. The CDR3 has 15 residues. Germline loops: CDR1 SEHNR, CDR2 FQNEAQ (reference sequence). The DNA for the CDR3 is TGTGCCAGCAGCTTACGCCAGGGCGGATCCTACGAGCAGTACTTC. Its protein is CASSLRQGGSYEQYF.

In its sample, this clone was seen once. The chain carries TRBV30 and TRBJ2-1, with D uncertain. The germline gives CDR1 GTSNPN, CDR2 SVGIG (reference sequence). V was shortened by 3 bases and J by 7 bases, with 13 bases between the two germline ends. The length of the CDR3 is 13 residues. The CDR3 DNA is TGTGCCTGGAGAGGCGGTCATTATAATGAGCAGTTCTTC. This gives the protein CAWRGGHYNEQFF.

The V call is TRBV6-1, the J call TRBJ2-1; TRBD2 matches 10 bases. This CDR3 has 15 amino acids. Unmatched junction bases numbered 4, after V lost 1 base and J lost 7 bases. The germline gives CDR1 MNHNS, CDR2 SASEGT. The CDR3 loop reads CASSEGLAGVNEQFF. The CDR3 DNA is TGTGCCAGCAGTGAAGGGCTAGCGGGGGTTAATGAGCAGTTCTTC.

This clone has a single count. The V call is TRBV5-1, the J call TRBJ2-3; 16 bases line up with TRBD2. The CDR3 extends over 16 amino acids. Germline V lookup: CDR1 SGHRS, CDR2 YFSETQ. V lost 4 bases to trimming and J lost 6 bases; unmatched junction nucleotides: 5. The CDR3 sequence: CASSKGLAGGHDTQYF. The CDR3 DNA is TGCGCCAGCAGCAAGGGACTAGCGGGGGGGCATGATACGCAGTATTTT.

The sample holds one count of this clone. The chain joins TRBV6-1 to TRBJ1-6, with a weak D call TRBD1 (5 bases). V was pared by 4 bases and J by 7 bases, with 14 bases between. CDR1 is MNHNS, CDR2 SASEGT, per germline. The CDR3 spans 15 residues. The CDR3 here is CASSVGRGGNSPLHF. The CDR3, as DNA: TGTGCCAGCAGTGTGGGGAGGGGCGGCAATTCACCCCTCCACTTT.

This clone was observed a single time. The chain combines TRBV10-1 with TRBJ2-1; D may be TRBD2 (5 bases). The V end was cut by 5 bases, the J end by 7 bases, with 9 bases between. This CDR3 spans 12 amino acids. Germline CDR1 reads WNHNN; CDR2 reads SYGVQD (reference sequence). In DNA, the CDR3 is TGCGCCAGCAGTAATGAGGGAAATGAGCAGTTCTTC. Translation: CASSNEGNEQFF.

In nucleotides, the CDR3 is TGTGCCAGCAGTTCACAGGGCAATGAGCAGTTCTTC. Translating it yields CASSSQGNEQFF. The chain has TRBV27 and TRBJ2-1; a weak D match, TRBD1 (6 bases). Per germline, CDR1 MNHEY and CDR2 SMNVEV (reference sequence). CDR3 length equals 12 residues. The V gene lost 4 bases and the J gene lost 6 bases, with 7 bases spanning the gap.

J is TRBJ1-2 and V is TRBV18, with D unclear. Per the germline V gene, CDR1 is KGHSH and CDR2 is LQKENI. CDR3 length: 16 amino acids. V lost 5 bases and J 4 bases, leaving 20 bases between the germline ends. CDR3 region: CASSCVRRTSTYGYTF. DNA for the CDR3: TGTGCCAGCTCATGTGTCAGGCGAACTTCAACCTATGGCTACACCTTC.

The V and J genes are TRBV7-3 and TRBJ1-1; D not resolved. Trimming took 2 bases from V and 5 from J, leaving 9 bases between them. This CDR3 has 13 residues. Germline assignment: CDR1 SGHTA and CDR2 FQGTGA. CDR3 coding DNA: TGTGCCAGCAGCTTAGAGGGTGGTACTGAAGCTTTCTTT. It encodes CASSLEGGTEAFF.

The chain couples TRBV27 to TRBJ1-4; 8 bases map to TRBD1. The CDR3 covers 15 residues. Per germline, CDR1 MNHEY and CDR2 SMNVEV (reference sequence). Trimming at V came to 5 bases and at J to 6 bases, leaving 8 bases not matched to a gene. The CDR3 protein is CASSPRTGSDEKLFF. The DNA for the CDR3 is TGTGCCAGCAGTCCCCGGACAGGGTCTGATGAAAAACTGTTTTTT.

The DNA for the CDR3 is TGCGCCAGCAGCGCCGACAGGGGAAACACTGAAGCTTTCTTT. Translation gives CASSADRGNTEAFF. The gene calls are TRBV10-2 and TRBJ1-1, with 8 bases fitting TRBD1. V trimming: 6 bases; J trimming: 2 bases; junction bases outside the gene matches: 5. The CDR3 contains 14 residues. Germline lookup yields CDR1 WSHSY and CDR2 SAAADI.

This chain uses TRBV11-1 with TRBJ2-7; TRBD2 matches 7 bases. The CDR3 is made up of 15 amino acids. CDR1 SGHAT and CDR2 FQDESV come from the germline V gene (reference sequence). Trimming removed 4 bases from V and 4 bases from J; junction bases left unmatched: 10. As DNA, the CDR3 is TGTGCCAGCAGCTGGTACTCCGCCGGGGGGTACGAGCAGTACTTC. Residues: CASSWYSAGGYEQYF. Full variable domain (remainder filled in from reference TRBV11-1 and TRBJ2-7): EAEVAQSPRYKITEKSQAVAFWCDPISGHATLYWYRQILGQGPELLVQFQDESVVDDSQLPKDRFSAERLKGVDSTLKIQPAELGDSAMYLCASSWYSAGGYEQYFGPGTRLTVT.

This chain connects TRBV18 to TRBJ2-1; 12 nucleotides align to TRBD2. CDR1 is KGHSH, CDR2 LQKENI, per germline. The V and J ends lost 3 bases and 6 bases, in that order; junction bases with no gene match: 6. This CDR3 has 16 amino acids. The CDR3 DNA reads as TGTGCCAGCTCACCGGGACTAGCGGGCGGTTCCAATGAGCAGTTCTTC. Translated, it gives CASSPGLAGGSNEQFF.

The CDR3 DNA follows: TGTGCCAGCAGTTACTCTGCGAGCGGGGGGGCCTACGAGCAGTACTTC. It yields the protein CASSYSASGGAYEQYF. The genes are TRBV6-5 and TRBJ2-7, with TRBD2 matching 10 bases. CDR1 is MNHEY and CDR2 is SVGAGI in the germline V gene. This CDR3 comprises 16 residues. Trimming at V came to 0 bases and at J to 2 bases, leaving 4 bases not matched to a gene.

The chain employs TRBV10-2 and TRBJ2-7, with D possibly being TRBD1 (7 bases). This CDR3 has 15 residues. Germline V CDR1 and CDR2: WSHSY, SAAADI. Trimming shortened V by 8 bases and J by 1 base, and 18 bases separated the two germline ends. CDR3 DNA: TGCGCCAGCCAGGGATCCCAGGGGGGTTCCTACGAGCAGTACTTC. It is translated as CASQGSQGGSYEQYF.